This TCR beta chain originates from a study of T cell repertoires in cytomegalovirus infection. At the level of the study: CMV infection and matching HLA type were both indicated by public TCR beta signatures. Points from the study as a whole: Individuals carrying CMV plus the relevant HLA were identified by cumulative frequency of public TCR beta families. HLA-C-restricted CMV clonotypes gave the most frequent clonotype in two of eight donors.

On this clonotype: Its antigen is as yet unknown.

The V segment lost 6 bases and the J segment 6 bases; nucleotides outside the gene matches: 9. Germline V gives CDR1 DFQATT, CDR2 SNEGSKA (reference sequence). The CDR3 runs 13 residues. MiXCR, applied by TCRdb to the reads, yields one record per CDR3 protein. The sample shows around 310,000 distinct CDR3 sequences, roughly 17% of them seen only once. V is TRBV20-1 and J is TRBJ1-1, with 8 bases lining up with TRBD1. The receptor was derived from a human donor in good health (CMV status not recorded). Some clones in this sample may be carry-over from other donors' samples. Sequencing was done on a sample of PBMCs. The CDR3 here is CSALPGGGPEAFF. As DNA, the CDR3 is TGCAGTGCATTGCCAGGGGGCGGGCCTGAAGCTTTCTTT.